Below, 4 T cell receptor beta chains from the same sample are listed, as sequenced in a study of blood T cell repertoires in COVID-19. Measured with immunoSEQ multiplex PCR; TCRdb has only the in-frame clones, and not every one. This sample carries roughly 250,000 clones, approximately 90% of them seen once, and the ten largest clones take 2.3%. Sequencing used PBMCs or T cells enriched from blood (not recorded which). These TCRs come from a woman between 40 and 55 years old with acute COVID-19.

The gene calls are TRBV6-1 and TRBJ1-5; D perhaps matches TRBD1 (5 bases). CDR3 length: 16 amino acids. V was trimmed by 2 bases and J by 2 bases, leaving 13 bases between them. From germline, CDR1 is MNHNS and CDR2 SASEGT. This chain's CDR3 is CASSESPGNRNQPQHF. The CDR3 DNA is TGTGCCAGCAGTGAATCACCAGGGAATCGCAATCAGCCCCAGCATTTT.

DNA of the CDR3: TGTGCCATCAGTGAACGGGGGGAGAACACTGAAGCTTTCTTT. As protein: CAISERGENTEAFF. The J gene is TRBJ1-1, the V gene TRBV10-3; TRBD1 is a possible D gene (5 bases). Germline CDR1 and CDR2: ENHRY and SYGVKD. There are 14 residues in the CDR3. Trimming removed 3 bases at V and 1 base at J, with 9 bases between.

The chain uses TRBV19 and TRBJ1-2; TRBD1 is a possible D gene (5 bases). The CDR3 covers 16 residues. Germline V gives CDR1 LNHDA, CDR2 SQIVND (reference sequence). V lost 5 bases and J lost 4, with 20 bases in between. The CDR3 sequence: CASSALGRGFFYGYTF. The DNA for the CDR3 is TGTGCCAGTAGTGCCCTCGGAAGGGGATTCTTCTATGGCTACACCTTC.

V and J are TRBV7-9 and TRBJ1-3; D not resolved. Germline CDR1 is SEHNR and CDR2 is FQNEAQ (reference sequence). V lost 3 bases to trimming and J lost 0 bases, with 6 bases between them. There are 14 residues in the CDR3. The CDR3 DNA sequence: TGTGCCAGCAGCTTCCAGATCTCTGGAAACACCATATATTTT. Translated: CASSFQISGNTIYF.